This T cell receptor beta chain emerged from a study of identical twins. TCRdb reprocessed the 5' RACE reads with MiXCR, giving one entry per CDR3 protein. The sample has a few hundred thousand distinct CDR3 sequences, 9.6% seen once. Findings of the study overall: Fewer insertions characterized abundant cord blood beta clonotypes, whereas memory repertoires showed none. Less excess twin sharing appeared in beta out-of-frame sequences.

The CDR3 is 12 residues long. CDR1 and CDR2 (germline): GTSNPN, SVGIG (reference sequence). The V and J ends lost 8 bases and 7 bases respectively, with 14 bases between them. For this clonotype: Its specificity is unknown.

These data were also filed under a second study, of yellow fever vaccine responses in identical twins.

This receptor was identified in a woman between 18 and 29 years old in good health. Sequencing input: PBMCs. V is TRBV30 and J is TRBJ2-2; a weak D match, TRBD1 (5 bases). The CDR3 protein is CARRQPIGELFF. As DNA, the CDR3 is TGTGCCCGAAGACAGCCCATCGGGGAGCTGTTTTTT.